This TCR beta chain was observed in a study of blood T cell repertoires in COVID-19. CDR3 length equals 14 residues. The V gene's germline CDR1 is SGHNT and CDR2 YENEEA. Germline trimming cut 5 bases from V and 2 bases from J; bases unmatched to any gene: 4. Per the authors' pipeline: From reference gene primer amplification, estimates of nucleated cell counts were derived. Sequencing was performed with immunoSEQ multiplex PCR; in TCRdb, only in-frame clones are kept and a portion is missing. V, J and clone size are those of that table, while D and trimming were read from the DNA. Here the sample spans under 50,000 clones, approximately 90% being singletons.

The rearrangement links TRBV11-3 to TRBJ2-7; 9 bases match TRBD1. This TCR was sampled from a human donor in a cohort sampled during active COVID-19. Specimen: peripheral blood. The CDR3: CASSAQGAPYEQYF. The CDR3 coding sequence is TGTGCCAGCAGCGCACAGGGGGCGCCCTACGAGCAGTACTTC.